This TCR beta chain was documented in a study of T cell responses to AZD1222 COVID-19 vaccine. Broader study findings: Distributed over spike, vaccine-associated CD4 TCRs predominated at 160-218 and 743-854. Donors, mostly white British, included more females; clonal diversity was possibly underestimated.

This clone was found once. What it binds is unknown. The repertoire was sequenced with immunoSEQ multiplex PCR; TCRdb's copy has only in-frame clones and lacks some. The table lists 80,000 to 100,000 clones, roughly 89% of them singletons, with roughly 12% in the top ten. The CDR3 is 12 amino acids. V was clipped by 4 bases and J by 5 bases, with 8 bases between them. The germline gives CDR1 MNHEY, CDR2 SVGAGI. The specimen comprised peripheral blood, sampled 28 days after the second AZD1222 dose. The chain is built from TRBV6-5 and TRBJ1-2; perhaps TRBD1 as D (5 bases). The clonotype comes from an adult who received the AZD1222 COVID-19 vaccine. The CDR3 DNA reads TGTGCCAGCAGTTCGACAGAATATGGCTACACCTTC. Protein product: CASSSTEYGYTF.